This T cell receptor beta chain was profiled in a study of blood T cell repertoires in COVID-19. Overall study: From T cells, B-cell-depleted T cells, or PBMCs came the material, which was cDNA or gDNA.

Per the authors' pipeline: The authors estimated nucleated cell counts from reference gene primer amplification. Libraries were prepared by immunoSEQ multiplex PCR; TCRdb keeps only in-frame clonotypes and omits some of them. D and trimming were read from the DNA, whereas the V and J calls and clone size are those reported in that table. The sample consists of hundreds of thousands of clones, roughly 90% of them appearing once. Germline V CDR1 and CDR2: KGHDR, SFDVKD. This CDR3 has 13 residues. Deletions cut 6 bases from V and 5 bases from J, with 12 bases between. While infection was still active, Seattle patients were enrolled and then followed longitudinally. This clone appeared once.

This sequence originates from a woman aged 30 to 39 with COVID-19, enrolled during active disease. The specimen was peripheral blood. V is TRBV24-1 and J is TRBJ2-5; D unclear. CDR3 protein: CATSRASWETQYF. CDR3 nucleotides: TGTGCCACCAGTCGTGCTAGTTGGGAGACCCAGTACTTC.